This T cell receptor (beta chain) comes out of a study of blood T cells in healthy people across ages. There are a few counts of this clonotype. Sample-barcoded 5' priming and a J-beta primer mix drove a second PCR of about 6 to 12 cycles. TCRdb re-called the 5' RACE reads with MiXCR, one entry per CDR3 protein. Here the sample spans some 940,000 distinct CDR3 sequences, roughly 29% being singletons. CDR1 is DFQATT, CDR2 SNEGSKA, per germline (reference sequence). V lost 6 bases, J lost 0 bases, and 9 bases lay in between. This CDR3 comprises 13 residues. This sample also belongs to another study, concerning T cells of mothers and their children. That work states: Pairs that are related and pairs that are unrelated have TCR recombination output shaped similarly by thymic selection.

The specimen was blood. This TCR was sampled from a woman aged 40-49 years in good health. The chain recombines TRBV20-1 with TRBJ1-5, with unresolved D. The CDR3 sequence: CSARHNSNQPQHF. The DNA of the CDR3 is TGCAGTGCCCGACACAATAGCAATCAGCCCCAGCATTTT.